Listed below are T cell receptor beta chains from one sample, sequenced in a study of T cell responses to AZD1222 COVID-19 vaccine. The data were produced by immunoSEQ multiplex PCR, yet TCRdb's version contains in-frame clones alone and is incomplete. In the table there are 100,000 to 150,000 clones, about 89% of which are singletons. The sample in question was peripheral blood, obtained 28 days after the second AZD1222 dose. These receptors were obtained from an adult who received the AZD1222 COVID-19 vaccine. Each CDR3 is given with its conserved first and last residue. D genes are given only for firm matches. Expanded clones get a size class; other rows say once, few or many, or leave the size out.

clone_size	d_call	j_call	v_call	cdr3_nt	cdr3_aa
.	.	TRBJ2-7	TRBV4-2	TGTGCCAGCAGCCAAGGGACATCTATGACGTACGAGCAGTACTTC	CASSQGTSMTYEQYF
.	TRBD2	TRBJ2-7	TRBV4-2	TGTGCCAGCAGCCAAGGGCTAGCGGGAAGTCCCTCCTACGAGCAGTACTTC	CASSQGLAGSPSYEQYF
.	.	TRBJ1-2	TRBV6-5	TGTGCCAGCCTGGAGGGTCTCAATGGCTACACCTTC	CASLEGLNGYTF
.	TRBD1	TRBJ2-7	TRBV5-1	TGCGCCAGCAGCTCTCTCGGACAGGGCGACGAGCAGTACTTC	CASSSLGQGDEQYF
.	.	TRBJ2-5	TRBV7-2	TGTGCCAGCAGCCTCGTTCTGGAGACCCAGTACTTC	CASSLVLETQYF
.	.	TRBJ2-6	TRBV7-3	TGTGCCAGCAGTCGTCCGGGACAACTCCTCTCTGGGGCCAACGTCCTGACTTTC	CASSRPGQLLSGANVLTF
.	TRBD1	TRBJ2-7	TRBV18	TGTGCCAGCTCACCGTCCGAGACAGGGTCCTACGAGCAGTACTTC	CASSPSETGSYEQYF
.	TRBD1	TRBJ1-1	TRBV14	TGTGCCAGCAGCCAAGATAGGACGACAGGGAGAGGGAGGAACACTGAAGCTTTCTTT	CASSQDRTTGRGRNTEAFF
.	TRBD1	TRBJ2-7	TRBV4-2	TGTGCCAGCAGCCAGTCTATCGGGACAGGGTGGGACGAGCAGTACTTC	CASSQSIGTGWDEQYF
.	.	TRBJ2-3	TRBV6-5	TGTGCCAGCAAGCTGGCGGGGTCCACAGATACGCAGTATTTT	CASKLAGSTDTQYF
.	.	TRBJ1-1	TRBV18	TGTGCCAGCTCACCACGGGGGAAAACTGAAGCTTTCTTT	CASSPRGKTEAFF
.	.	TRBJ2-3	TRBV19	TGTGCCAGTAGTATATTTGATACGCAGTATTTT	CASSIFDTQYF
.	TRBD1	TRBJ1-6	TRBV6-1	TGTGCCAGCAGTCCGCCGGACAGGGTAGCCCTCCACTTT	CASSPPDRVALHF
.	.	TRBJ1-1	TRBV19	TGTGCCAGTAGTACCGTTTTCCCCCCCTCTGAAGCTTTCTTT	CASSTVFPPSEAFF
few	TRBD1	TRBJ1-2	TRBV5-4	TGTGCCAGCAGCTTGGAGGGGACAGGGAGTAACTATGGCTACACCTTC	CASSLEGTGSNYGYTF
.	.	TRBJ1-5	TRBV19	TGTGCCAGTAGGAACGGTGCTTCAAATCAGCCCCAGCATTTT	CASRNGASNQPQHF
.	.	TRBJ2-3	TRBV5-4	TGTGCCAGCAGCGGCCTCCCTTTCGGGACTAGCACAGATACGCAGTATTTT	CASSGLPFGTSTDTQYF
.	TRBD1	TRBJ1-2	TRBV5-6	TGTGCCAGCAGCTATCCGGACAGGACCTATGGCTACACCTTC	CASSYPDRTYGYTF
.	.	TRBJ1-1	TRBV7-7	TGTGCTAGCAGCTTTAGTCAGAACACTGAAGCTTTCTTT	CASSFSQNTEAFF
.	TRBD1	TRBJ2-5	TRBV7-8	TGTGCCAGCAGCGCCCCCGGGACAGGGGGAGAAGAGACCCAGTACTTC	CASSAPGTGGEETQYF
.	.	TRBJ2-2	TRBV14	TGTGCCAGCAGCCAAGATAGACCGAACACCGGGGAGCTGTTTTTT	CASSQDRPNTGELFF
.	.	TRBJ1-4	TRBV12-3/TRBV12-4	TGTGCCAGCAGCCTAACGGACGAAAAACTGTTTTTT	CASSLTDEKLFF
once	.	TRBJ1-4	TRBV7-6	TGTGCCAGCAGCTTAGCTCCCAGGGACCGTGAAAAACTGTTTTTT	CASSLAPRDREKLFF
.	.	TRBJ1-2	TRBV6-5	TGTGCCAGCAGAACGGCACGGGGAACGGGGTATGGCTACACCTTC	CASRTARGTGYGYTF
.	.	TRBJ2-3	TRBV5-1	TGCGCCAGCAGCCCGGACTCGACCACAGATACGCAGTATTTT	CASSPDSTTDTQYF
.	TRBD1	TRBJ1-2	TRBV28	TGTGCCAGCAGTTTTATCCAGGGGGGTGGCTACACCTTC	CASSFIQGGGYTF
.	.	TRBJ2-4	TRBV29-1	TGCAGCGTTGAAGGAATCCCCGGGGTTTCCAAAAACATTCAGTACTTC	CSVEGIPGVSKNIQYF
.	.	TRBJ2-5	TRBV2	TGTGCCAGCAGTGCTGGGATGAGTTTGGAGACCCAGTACTTC	CASSAGMSLETQYF
.	TRBD1	TRBJ1-2	TRBV29-1	TGCAGCGTTGAAGAGCAGGGAGGGGGCGATGGCTACACCTTC	CSVEEQGGGDGYTF